The 6 T cell receptor beta chains below come from one sample, sequenced in a study of blood T cell repertoires in COVID-19. Clones were sequenced by immunoSEQ multiplex PCR, and TCRdb holds only the in-frame ones, with some missing. There are about 140,000 clones in the sample; about 79% occur only once, and around 4.8% lies in the top ten. Sequencing was done on a sample of peripheral blood. The receptor source for this set is a woman aged 80 or over with active or convalescent COVID-19.

V is TRBV6-2 or TRBV6-3 and J is TRBJ2-2; 14 bases are a match to TRBD2. CDR3 size: 19 residues. The germline gives CDR1 MNHEY, CDR2 SVGEGT. The ends lost 2 bases at V and 4 bases at J; junction bases unmatched: 9. The CDR3 loop is CASSYPTSGGVGVTGELFF. The CDR3 coding sequence is TGTGCCAGCAGTTACCCGACTAGCGGGGGGGTAGGCGTCACCGGGGAGCTGTTTTTT.

At least ten counts were recorded for this clone. The V gene is TRBV4-2, the J gene TRBJ2-1; TRBD2 matches 8 bases. The germline CDR1 and CDR2 sequences are LGHNA and YNFKEQ. V dropped 9 bases and J dropped 6; count of bases not matched to a gene: 1. The CDR3 covers 11 residues. The CDR3: CASRGGNEQFF. CDR3 DNA sequence: TGTGCCAGTCGGGGGGGCAATGAGCAGTTCTTC.

This chain connects TRBV19 to TRBJ2-7; TRBD2 is a possible D gene (6 bases). In germline, CDR1 is LNHDA, CDR2 SQIVND (reference sequence). The CDR3 is 14 amino acids. Trimming pared 5 bases from V and 4 bases from J, leaving 15 bases between. CDR3 protein: CASSAAHGGYEQYF. CDR3 DNA sequence: TGTGCCAGTAGTGCGGCCCATGGGGGGTACGAGCAGTACTTC.

The chain carries TRBV19 and TRBJ1-1; 10 bases align to TRBD1. The V gene end was trimmed by 3 bases and the J gene end by 3 bases; junction bases not matched to a gene: 1. CDR3 length: 14 amino acids. The germline V gene encodes CDR1 LNHDA and CDR2 SQIVND (reference sequence). The CDR3 bases are TGTGCCAGTAGTATGGGACAGGGGTACACTGAAGCTTTCTTT. It specifies CASSMGQGYTEAFF.

The V gene is TRBV5-8, the J gene TRBJ2-2, with D uncertain. CDR3 length: 14 amino acids. V shed 2 bases and J shed 1 base, with 6 bases lying between them. Germline V lookup: CDR1 SGHTS, CDR2 YDEGEE. Here the CDR3 reads CASSFFLNTGELFF. The DNA of the CDR3 is TGTGCCAGCAGCTTCTTCTTGAACACCGGGGAGCTGTTTTTT.

The chain couples TRBV14 to TRBJ2-3, with a weak D call TRBD2 (6 bases). This CDR3 is 16 amino acids long. Germline CDR1 reads SGHDN; CDR2 reads FVKESK. The V gene lost 0 bases and the J gene lost 4 bases, with 14 bases spanning the gap. CDR3 in DNA: TGTGCCAGCAGCCAAGATCGAGGGCGGAGGGCAGATACGCAGTATTTT. This codes for CASSQDRGRRADTQYF.